The following is a TCR beta chain sequence with its context. Per germline, CDR1 SGHTA and CDR2 FQGNSA. The CDR3 is made up of 16 amino acids. Trimming pared 4 bases from V and 3 bases from J, leaving 17 bases between. This entry belongs to a study of blood T cell repertoires in COVID-19. Study overall: Some COVID-19 samples were acute and others convalescent; all came from the United States, Italy and Spain.

As processed by the authors: The authors estimated nucleated cell counts from reference gene primer amplification. TCRdb's table, derived via immunoSEQ multiplex PCR, lists solely in-frame clones and lacks some. V and J calls and clone size are as listed in that table; D and trimming were resolved from the DNA. The profile shows approximately 180,000 clones, roughly 85% of them singletons. The specimen sequenced was peripheral blood. This sequence originates from a man aged 55 to 69 with acute or convalescent COVID-19. The chain has TRBV7-2 and TRBJ2-3; D is unclear. The chain's CDR3 is CASSSLDSAETDTQYF. CDR3 sequence (DNA): TGTGCCAGCAGCTCCCTAGACTCGGCCGAGACAGATACGCAGTATTTT.